Following are 14 T cell receptor beta chains from one sample sequenced in a study of cytomegalovirus exposure and HLA in healthy donors. Primers for the PCR totalled 60 Vbeta and 13 Jbeta. Here immunoSEQ multiplex PCR was the method, and the copy in TCRdb shows in-frame clones only, minus some. The sample includes about 140,000 clones, 65% to 85% seen only once; the top ten take 2% to 2.5%. The material sequenced was PBMCs. The source is a man aged 45-60 years in good health and CMV-seronegative.

The rearrangement links TRBV5-1 to TRBJ2-7; 8 nucleotides match TRBD1. Per germline, CDR1 SGHRS and CDR2 YFSETQ. Unmatched junction bases numbered 3, after V lost 4 bases and J lost 6 bases. The CDR3 has 12 amino acids. CDR3 coding DNA: TGCGCCAGCAGCACAACAGGGGGCGAGCAGTACTTC. Amino acids: CASSTTGGEQYF.

The V call is TRBV29-1, the J call TRBJ2-6; TRBD1 aligns across 10 bases. Trimming cost V 7 bases and J 3 bases; bases outside gene matches: 6. The CDR3 has 15 amino acids. Germline CDR1 SQVTM, CDR2 ANQGSEA. The CDR3 sequence: CSATTGGSGANVLTF. The CDR3 DNA reads TGCAGCGCAACGACAGGGGGCAGTGGGGCCAACGTCCTGACTTTC.

The rearrangement links TRBV7-2 to TRBJ1-2, with 9 bases that match TRBD1. V lost 2 bases and J lost 1; bases outside the gene matches: 5. CDR3 length equals 16 residues. In germline, CDR1 is SGHTA, CDR2 FQGNSA. CDR3 in amino acids: CASSLTGTGSNYGYTF. DNA of the CDR3: TGTGCCAGCAGCTTAACCGGGACAGGGAGTAACTATGGCTACACCTTC.

The chain joins TRBV6-1 to TRBJ1-2; 10 bases align to TRBD1. Germline CDR1 is MNHNS and CDR2 is SASEGT. With V trimmed by 5 bases and J by 4 bases, 4 bases remained unmatched. There are 14 residues in the CDR3. CDR3 sequence reads: CASSLDRGIYGYTF. In DNA form, the CDR3 reads TGTGCCAGCAGTTTGGACAGGGGGATCTATGGCTACACCTTC.

This clone was counted only a few times. J is TRBJ1-1 and V is TRBV10-3; 10 bases agree with TRBD1. J lost 0 bases, V lost 4 bases, and 5 bases had no gene match. This CDR3 has 16 residues. Germline V gene data show CDR1 as ENHRY and CDR2 as SYGVKD. The CDR3 reads CAISATGGGLNTEAFF. The CDR3 nucleotides are TGTGCCATCAGTGCGACAGGGGGCGGGTTGAACACTGAAGCTTTCTTT.

V and J are TRBV4-1 and TRBJ2-5; 7 positions match TRBD1. J gave up 5 bases and V 0 bases, and 9 bases lay outside the gene matches. This CDR3 region has 16 residues. Germline CDR1 MGHRA, CDR2 YSYEKL. The CDR3 protein is CASSQDYYRGRETQYF. CDR3 sequence (DNA): TGCGCCAGCAGCCAAGACTACTACAGGGGTAGGGAGACCCAGTACTTC.

The V gene is TRBV7-6, the J gene TRBJ2-1; D ambiguous. The V end was cut by 5 bases, the J end by 4 bases, with 6 bases between. Per the germline V gene, CDR1 is SGHVS and CDR2 is FNYEAQ. The CDR3 is made up of 12 amino acids. In nucleotides, the CDR3 is TGTGCCAGCAGCCCTAATTACAATGAGCAGTTCTTC. Its translation is CASSPNYNEQFF.

The chain employs TRBV9 and TRBJ2-7; possibly TRBD1 for D (7 bases). This CDR3 comprises 13 residues. Trimming removed 3 bases from V and 3 bases from J, with 10 bases in between. CDR1 and CDR2 from the germline V gene are SGDLS and YYNGEE. CDR3 DNA sequence: TGTGCCAGCAGCGCCCAGGGGGGCTACGAGCAGTACTTC. Translating gives CASSAQGGYEQYF. Using reference TRBV9 and TRBJ2-7 for the parts outside the CDR3, the full variable domain is DSGVTQTPKHLITATGQRVTLRCSPRSGDLSVYWYQQSLDQGLQFLIQYYNGEERAKGNILERFSAQQFPDLHSELNLSSLELGDSALYFCASSAQGGYEQYFGPGTRLTVT.

The CDR3 spells CASSVDVGRALYEQYF. CDR3 in DNA: TGTGCCAGCAGCGTAGATGTCGGGAGGGCCTTATACGAGCAGTACTTC. The chain couples TRBV9 to TRBJ2-7; 8 nucleotides match TRBD2. Germline V gene sequence: CDR1 SGDLS, CDR2 YYNGEE. The CDR3 runs 16 residues. V dropped 0 bases and J dropped 4; count of bases not matched to a gene: 9.

The chain employs TRBV27 and TRBJ1-5; tentatively, D is TRBD1 (6 bases). This CDR3 contains 14 residues. V lost 5 bases and J lost 4, with 12 bases in between. Germline V gene sequence: CDR1 MNHEY, CDR2 SMNVEV (reference sequence). The CDR3 DNA reads as TGTGCCAGCAGTCCTTTACAGGGAAATCAGCCCCAGCATTTT. This translates into CASSPLQGNQPQHF.

V gene TRBV29-1 combines with J gene TRBJ2-7; D ambiguous. Germline assignment: CDR1 SQVTM and CDR2 ANQGSEA. The CDR3 loop spans 12 amino acids. With 4 bases removed from V and 5 bases from J, the gap between germline ends came to 12 bases. CDR3 region: CSVGGTHNEQYF. The CDR3 DNA is TGCAGCGTTGGCGGCACTCATAACGAGCAGTACTTC.

The chain recombines TRBV5-5 with TRBJ1-1; 10 bases are shared with TRBD1. The CDR3 has 14 amino acids. The V and J ends lost 3 bases and 7 bases, in that order; junction bases with no gene match: 6. CDR1 and CDR2 from the germline V gene are SGHKS and YYEKEE (reference sequence). CDR3 residues: CASSSLDRGIEAFF. The CDR3 region has the DNA TGTGCCAGCAGCTCTTTGGACAGGGGGATTGAAGCTTTCTTT.

The rearrangement links TRBV7-9 to TRBJ2-7; D is undetermined. CDR1 SEHNR and CDR2 FQNEAQ come from the germline V gene (reference sequence). The germline V and J ends were trimmed by 2 bases and 0 bases, with 5 bases remaining between them. The CDR3 is 13 amino acids. In DNA, the CDR3 is TGTGCCAGCAGCTTACCAGGCTCCTACGAGCAGTACTTC. It yields the protein CASSLPGSYEQYF.

The chain employs TRBV5-1 and TRBJ1-2; 11 positions match TRBD1. This CDR3 has 12 residues. With 3 bases clipped from V and 14 bases from J, the junction kept 6 bases outside the gene matches. The germline V gene encodes CDR1 SGHRS and CDR2 YFSETQ. The DNA for the CDR3 is TGCGCCAGCAGCTCAGGACAGGGGGCTGGGACCTTC. This translates into CASSSGQGAGTF. The variable domain in full, with the rest retrieved from reference TRBV5-1 and TRBJ1-2, is KAGVTQTPRYLIKTRGQQVTLSCSPISGHRSVSWYQQTPGQGLQFLFEYFSETQRNKGNFPGRFSGRQFSNSRSEMNVSTLELGDSALYLCASSSGQGAGTFGSGTRLTVV.